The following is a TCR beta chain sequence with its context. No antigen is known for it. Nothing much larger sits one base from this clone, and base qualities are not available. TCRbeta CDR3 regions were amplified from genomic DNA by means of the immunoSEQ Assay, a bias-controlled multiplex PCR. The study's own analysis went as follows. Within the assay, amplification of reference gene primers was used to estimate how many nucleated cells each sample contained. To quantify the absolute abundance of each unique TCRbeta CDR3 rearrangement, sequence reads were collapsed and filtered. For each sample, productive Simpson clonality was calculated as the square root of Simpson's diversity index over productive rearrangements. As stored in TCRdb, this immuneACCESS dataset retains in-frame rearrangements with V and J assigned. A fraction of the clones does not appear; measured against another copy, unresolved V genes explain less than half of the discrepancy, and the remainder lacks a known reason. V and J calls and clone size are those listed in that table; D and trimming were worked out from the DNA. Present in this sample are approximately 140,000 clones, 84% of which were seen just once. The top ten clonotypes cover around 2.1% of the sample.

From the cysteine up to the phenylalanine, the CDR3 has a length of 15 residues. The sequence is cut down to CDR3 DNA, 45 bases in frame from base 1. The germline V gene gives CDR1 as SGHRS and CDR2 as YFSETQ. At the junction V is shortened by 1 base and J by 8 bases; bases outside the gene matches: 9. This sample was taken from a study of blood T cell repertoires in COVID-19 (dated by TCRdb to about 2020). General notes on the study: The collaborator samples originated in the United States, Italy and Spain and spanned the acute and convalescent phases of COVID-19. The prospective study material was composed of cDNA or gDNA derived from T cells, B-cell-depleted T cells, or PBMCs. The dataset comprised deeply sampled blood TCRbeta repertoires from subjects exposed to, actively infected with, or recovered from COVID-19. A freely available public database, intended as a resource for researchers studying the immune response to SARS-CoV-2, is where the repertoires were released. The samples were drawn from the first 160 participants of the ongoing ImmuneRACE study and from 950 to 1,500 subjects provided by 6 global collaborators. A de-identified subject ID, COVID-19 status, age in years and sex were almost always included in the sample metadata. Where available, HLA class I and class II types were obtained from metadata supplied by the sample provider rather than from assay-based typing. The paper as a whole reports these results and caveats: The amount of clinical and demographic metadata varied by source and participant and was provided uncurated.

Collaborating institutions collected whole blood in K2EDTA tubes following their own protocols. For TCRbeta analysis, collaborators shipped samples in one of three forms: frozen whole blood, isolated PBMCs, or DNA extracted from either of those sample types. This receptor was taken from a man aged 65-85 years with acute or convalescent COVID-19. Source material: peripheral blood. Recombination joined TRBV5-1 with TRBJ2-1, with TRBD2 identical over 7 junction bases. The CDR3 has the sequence CASSLTGGPNDEQFF. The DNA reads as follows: TGCGCCAGCAGCTTGACGGGGGGTCCGAACGATGAGCAGTTCTTC.